One and the same sample provided the 2 T cell receptor beta chains below, sequenced in a study of cytomegalovirus exposure and HLA in healthy donors. Primers for the PCR totalled 60 Vbeta and 13 Jbeta. Clones were read by immunoSEQ multiplex PCR, and TCRdb kept only the in-frame ones, dropping some. Among roughly 81,000 clones listed, 79% were seen once. The sequenced material came from PBMCs. These receptors were collected from a man in his thirties or forties in good health and CMV-seronegative.

The chain is built from TRBV15 and TRBJ2-3; 11 bases align to TRBD2. CDR1 and CDR2 (germline): LNHNV, YYDKDF (reference sequence). The CDR3 runs to 17 residues. V gave up 2 bases and J gave up 6 bases; unmatched junction bases: 10. Written as DNA, the CDR3 is TGTGCCACCAGCAGACCTATTGGTAGCGGGGGGGGTGATACGCAGTATTTT. Its translation: CATSRPIGSGGGDTQYF.

This chain uses TRBV7-8 with TRBJ1-5, with no clear D. This CDR3 region has 12 residues. Germline CDR1 reads SGHVS; CDR2 reads FQNEAQ. The V end was cut by 4 bases, the J end by 4 bases, with 5 bases between. CDR3 protein: CASSSQNQPQHF. CDR3 bases: TGTGCCAGCAGCTCACAAAATCAGCCCCAGCATTTT.